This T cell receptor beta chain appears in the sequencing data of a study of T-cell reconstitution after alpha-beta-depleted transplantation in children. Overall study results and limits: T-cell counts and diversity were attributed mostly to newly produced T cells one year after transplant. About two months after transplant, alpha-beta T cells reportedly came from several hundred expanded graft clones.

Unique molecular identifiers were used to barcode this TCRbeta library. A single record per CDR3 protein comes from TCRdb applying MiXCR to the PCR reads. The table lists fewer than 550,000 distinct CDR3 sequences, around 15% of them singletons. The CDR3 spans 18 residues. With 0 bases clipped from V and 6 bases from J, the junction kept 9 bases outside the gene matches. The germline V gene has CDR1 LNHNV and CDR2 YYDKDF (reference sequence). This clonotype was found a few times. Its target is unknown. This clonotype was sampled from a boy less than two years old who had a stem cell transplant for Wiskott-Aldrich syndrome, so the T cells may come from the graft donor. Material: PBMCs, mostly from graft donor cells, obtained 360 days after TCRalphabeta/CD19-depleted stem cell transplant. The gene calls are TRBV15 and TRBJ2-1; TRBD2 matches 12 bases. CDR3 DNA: TGTGCCACCAGCAGAGATTCTAGCGGGGGGGCCCCGAGCAATGAGCAGTTCTTC. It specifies CATSRDSSGGAPSNEQFF.